Listed below are T cell receptor beta chains from one sample, sequenced in a study of T cell responses to AZD1222 COVID-19 vaccine. Produced via immunoSEQ multiplex PCR; TCRdb's table is partial and in-frame only. The data contain fewer than 30,000 clones, 93% of them singletons. Sample: peripheral blood, taken on day 0 of AZD1222 vaccination. Receptors originate from an adult in good health. CDR3s include the opening cysteine and the closing phenylalanine or tryptophan. Each record gives: V gene, J gene, clone size, D gene, CDR3 length, CDR3 DNA, CDR3 protein. A D gene is named only where the DNA matches it firmly. Clone size appears in some rows only: once, few, many, or a class for an expanded clone.

V gene: TRBV27
J gene: TRBJ2-7
clone size: NA
D gene: TRBD1
CDR3 length: 16
CDR3 DNA: TGTGCCAGCAGTTTATTTGAGGACAGGGGTCCGGGGGAGCAGTACTTC
CDR3 protein: CASSLFEDRGPGEQYF

V gene: TRBV6-5
J gene: TRBJ2-7
clone size: NA
D gene: NA
CDR3 length: 13
CDR3 DNA: TGTGCCAGCAGAGGGGGGACCCCCTACGAGCAGTACTTC
CDR3 protein: CASRGGTPYEQYF

V gene: TRBV12-3/TRBV12-4
J gene: TRBJ2-1
clone size: NA
D gene: TRBD1
CDR3 length: 13
CDR3 DNA: TGTGCCAGCAGAAAAGACAGGGCCAATGAGCAGTTCTTC
CDR3 protein: CASRKDRANEQFF

V gene: TRBV7-9
J gene: TRBJ2-7
clone size: NA
D gene: TRBD1
CDR3 length: 16
CDR3 DNA: TGTGCCAGCAGCCGACCGGGACAGTCAATTTCCTACGAGCAGTACTTC
CDR3 protein: CASSRPGQSISYEQYF

V gene: TRBV19
J gene: TRBJ1-5
clone size: NA
D gene: NA
CDR3 length: 14
CDR3 DNA: TGTGCCAGTTCGGACAGTGCGGGACGACAGCCCCAGCATTTT
CDR3 protein: CASSDSAGRQPQHF

V gene: TRBV6-5
J gene: TRBJ1-2
clone size: NA
D gene: TRBD1
CDR3 length: 15
CDR3 DNA: TGTGCCAGCAGTCTTAGACAGGGCGCTAACTATGGCTACACCTTC
CDR3 protein: CASSLRQGANYGYTF

V gene: TRBV6-1
J gene: TRBJ1-5
clone size: once
D gene: NA
CDR3 length: 17
CDR3 DNA: TGTGCCAGCAGTGGGCAGAATGGTCCGTATAGCAATCAGCCCCAGCATTTT
CDR3 protein: CASSGQNGPYSNQPQHF

V gene: TRBV6-1
J gene: TRBJ1-1
clone size: NA
D gene: NA
CDR3 length: 13
CDR3 DNA: TGTGCCAGCAGTGAAAATATGAACACTGAAGCTTTCTTT
CDR3 protein: CASSENMNTEAFF

V gene: TRBV7-9
J gene: TRBJ1-1
clone size: NA
D gene: NA
CDR3 length: 11
CDR3 DNA: TGTGCCACCACGCCGGGGTCTGAAGCTTTCTTT
CDR3 protein: CATTPGSEAFF

V gene: TRBV30
J gene: TRBJ1-1
clone size: NA
D gene: NA
CDR3 length: 14
CDR3 DNA: TGTGCCTGGAGTGCTGGGTTGAGAAACACTGAAGCTTTCTTT
CDR3 protein: CAWSAGLRNTEAFF

V gene: TRBV30
J gene: TRBJ1-2
clone size: NA
D gene: NA
CDR3 length: 19
CDR3 DNA: TGTGCCTGGAGTAAACCACGGGGCTCCAGGGATACCTTGGATTATGGCTACACCTTC
CDR3 protein: CAWSKPRGSRDTLDYGYTF

V gene: TRBV27
J gene: TRBJ2-7
clone size: NA
D gene: TRBD2
CDR3 length: 14
CDR3 DNA: TGTGCCAGCAGCGTACTAGCGGGAGAGGACGAGCAGTACTTC
CDR3 protein: CASSVLAGEDEQYF

V gene: TRBV19
J gene: TRBJ1-5
clone size: NA
D gene: NA
CDR3 length: 14
CDR3 DNA: TGTGCCAGTAGTATTCGGGACAACAATCAGCCCCAGCATTTT
CDR3 protein: CASSIRDNNQPQHF

V gene: TRBV19
J gene: TRBJ1-2
clone size: NA
D gene: NA
CDR3 length: 13
CDR3 DNA: TGTGCCAGTAGTATAAGCGGAATCTATGGCTACACCTTC
CDR3 protein: CASSISGIYGYTF

V gene: TRBV27
J gene: TRBJ1-2
clone size: NA
D gene: NA
CDR3 length: 13
CDR3 DNA: TGTGCCAGCAGTCCGACACGTAACTATGGCTACACCTTC
CDR3 protein: CASSPTRNYGYTF

V gene: TRBV10-3
J gene: TRBJ2-7
clone size: NA
D gene: NA
CDR3 length: 11
CDR3 DNA: TGTGCCATCAGTGAGTCGGACGAGCAGTACTTC
CDR3 protein: CAISESDEQYF

V gene: TRBV30
J gene: TRBJ2-2
clone size: NA
D gene: NA
CDR3 length: 13
CDR3 DNA: TGTGCCTGGAGCCGAGATGGAACCGGGGAGCTGTTTTTT
CDR3 protein: CAWSRDGTGELFF

V gene: TRBV10-3
J gene: TRBJ2-1
clone size: NA
D gene: NA
CDR3 length: 15
CDR3 DNA: TGTGCCATCAGTGAAAGAGGGGTACCCTACAATGAGCAGTTCTTC
CDR3 protein: CAISERGVPYNEQFF

V gene: TRBV6-1
J gene: TRBJ1-1
clone size: NA
D gene: NA
CDR3 length: 13
CDR3 DNA: TGTGCCAGCAGTGAAGCGCCCCATGCCGAAGCTTTCTTT
CDR3 protein: CASSEAPHAEAFF

V gene: TRBV9
J gene: TRBJ2-5
clone size: NA
D gene: TRBD1
CDR3 length: 17
CDR3 DNA: TGTGCCAGCAGCGCCACTCGGGACAGGGTTCTTCAAGAGACCCAGTACTTC
CDR3 protein: CASSATRDRVLQETQYF

V gene: TRBV7-6
J gene: TRBJ2-5
clone size: NA
D gene: NA
CDR3 length: 13
CDR3 DNA: TGTGCCAGCAGCTTATTACTGGGGCAGACCCAGTACTTC
CDR3 protein: CASSLLLGQTQYF

V gene: TRBV6-5
J gene: TRBJ1-1
clone size: NA
D gene: NA
CDR3 length: 13
CDR3 DNA: TGTGCCAGCAACGTACCAGGGAACACTGAAGCTTTCTTT
CDR3 protein: CASNVPGNTEAFF

V gene: TRBV5-1
J gene: TRBJ1-4
clone size: NA
D gene: NA
CDR3 length: 16
CDR3 DNA: TGCGCCAGCAGCTTGGCAGGGACCGCAACTAATGAAAAACTGTTTTTT
CDR3 protein: CASSLAGTATNEKLFF

V gene: TRBV29-1
J gene: TRBJ1-3
clone size: NA
D gene: NA
CDR3 length: 11
CDR3 DNA: TGCAGCGTCTCGCAAGGAAACACCATATATTTT
CDR3 protein: CSVSQGNTIYF

V gene: TRBV19
J gene: TRBJ1-1
clone size: NA
D gene: TRBD1
CDR3 length: 16
CDR3 DNA: TGTGCCAGTAGTATAGCTCCCAGGGGGCCGAACACTGAAGCTTTCTTT
CDR3 protein: CASSIAPRGPNTEAFF

V gene: TRBV18
J gene: TRBJ1-5
clone size: NA
D gene: TRBD1
CDR3 length: 15
CDR3 DNA: TGTGCCAGCTCACCCGGGACAGGGGCGGATCAGCCCCAGCATTTT
CDR3 protein: CASSPGTGADQPQHF

V gene: TRBV12-2
J gene: TRBJ1-2
clone size: NA
D gene: NA
CDR3 length: 15
CDR3 DNA: TGTGCAAGTCGCTTAGCGCCTCGGACCTTCTATGGCTACACCTTC
CDR3 protein: CASRLAPRTFYGYTF

V gene: TRBV4-3
J gene: TRBJ1-6
clone size: NA
D gene: TRBD1
CDR3 length: 17
CDR3 DNA: TGCGCCAGCAGCCTTTCCTGGCCAGGGGGCCTGGATTCACCCCTCCACTTT
CDR3 protein: CASSLSWPGGLDSPLHF

V gene: TRBV7-6
J gene: TRBJ2-7
clone size: NA
D gene: NA
CDR3 length: 14
CDR3 DNA: TGTGCCAGCAGCTTAGATAGGGGGGAGTACGAGCAGTACTTC
CDR3 protein: CASSLDRGEYEQYF

V gene: TRBV11-2
J gene: TRBJ1-2
clone size: NA
D gene: NA
CDR3 length: 16
CDR3 DNA: TGTGCCAGCAGCTTAGGACCCCAACCGGGCAGCTATGGCTACACCTTC
CDR3 protein: CASSLGPQPGSYGYTF

V gene: TRBV6-5
J gene: TRBJ2-5
clone size: NA
D gene: TRBD1
CDR3 length: 15
CDR3 DNA: TGTGCCAGCAGTACCACCGGGACAGGGAGGAAGACCCAGTACTTC
CDR3 protein: CASSTTGTGRKTQYF

V gene: TRBV2
J gene: TRBJ2-7
clone size: NA
D gene: NA
CDR3 length: 13
CDR3 DNA: TGTGCCAGCAGTGAGGTCCAGGCGGGCGAGCAGTACTTC
CDR3 protein: CASSEVQAGEQYF

V gene: TRBV10-3
J gene: TRBJ2-5
clone size: once
D gene: TRBD1
CDR3 length: 16
CDR3 DNA: TGTGCCATCAAGCCGACGACAGGGGGCGGACAAGAGACCCAGTACTTC
CDR3 protein: CAIKPTTGGGQETQYF

V gene: TRBV5-1
J gene: TRBJ2-5
clone size: NA
D gene: TRBD2
CDR3 length: 13
CDR3 DNA: TGCGCCAGCAGGGGAGGGGAAAGTGAGACCCAGTACTTC
CDR3 protein: CASRGGESETQYF

V gene: TRBV4-3
J gene: TRBJ1-1
clone size: NA
D gene: TRBD1
CDR3 length: 13
CDR3 DNA: TGCGCCAGCAGCCAAGCCGACAGGGACAAAGCTTTCTTT
CDR3 protein: CASSQADRDKAFF

V gene: TRBV12-3/TRBV12-4
J gene: TRBJ1-1
clone size: NA
D gene: NA
CDR3 length: 13
CDR3 DNA: TGTGCCAGCAGGCTTGCAAGTACCTCTGAAGCTTTCTTT
CDR3 protein: CASRLASTSEAFF

V gene: TRBV5-1
J gene: TRBJ1-2
clone size: NA
D gene: NA
CDR3 length: 12
CDR3 DNA: TGCGCCAGCAGCTTGGGGAGCGAGGGCTACACCTTC
CDR3 protein: CASSLGSEGYTF

V gene: TRBV29-1
J gene: TRBJ2-1
clone size: NA
D gene: NA
CDR3 length: 11
CDR3 DNA: TGCAGCGTTGGCCAGCAAGCTGAGCAGTTCTTC
CDR3 protein: CSVGQQAEQFF

V gene: TRBV6-5
J gene: TRBJ1-3
clone size: NA
D gene: NA
CDR3 length: 15
CDR3 DNA: TGTGCCAGCAGCTATAGTGAGGGGACTGGAAACACCATATATTTT
CDR3 protein: CASSYSEGTGNTIYF

V gene: TRBV15
J gene: TRBJ1-1
clone size: NA
D gene: NA
CDR3 length: 12
CDR3 DNA: TGTGCCACGGGGACACCGAACACTGAAGCTTTCTTT
CDR3 protein: CATGTPNTEAFF

V gene: TRBV27
J gene: TRBJ2-7
clone size: NA
D gene: TRBD2
CDR3 length: 14
CDR3 DNA: TGTGCCAGCAGTTTTTTAGCGGGATCCTACGAGCAGTACTTC
CDR3 protein: CASSFLAGSYEQYF

V gene: TRBV7-9
J gene: TRBJ2-1
clone size: NA
D gene: NA
CDR3 length: 13
CDR3 DNA: TGTGCCAGCAGCTTAGCAGGGTTCCAGAATCAGTTCTTC
CDR3 protein: CASSLAGFQNQFF

V gene: TRBV30
J gene: TRBJ1-1
clone size: NA
D gene: NA
CDR3 length: 15
CDR3 DNA: TGTGCTGGCCGACGGGGTTTAAGTAGGAACACTGAAGCTTTCTTT
CDR3 protein: CAGRRGLSRNTEAFF

V gene: TRBV19
J gene: TRBJ1-1
clone size: NA
D gene: NA
CDR3 length: 13
CDR3 DNA: TGTGCCAGTAGCCCGCAATGGAACACTGAAGCTTTCTTT
CDR3 protein: CASSPQWNTEAFF